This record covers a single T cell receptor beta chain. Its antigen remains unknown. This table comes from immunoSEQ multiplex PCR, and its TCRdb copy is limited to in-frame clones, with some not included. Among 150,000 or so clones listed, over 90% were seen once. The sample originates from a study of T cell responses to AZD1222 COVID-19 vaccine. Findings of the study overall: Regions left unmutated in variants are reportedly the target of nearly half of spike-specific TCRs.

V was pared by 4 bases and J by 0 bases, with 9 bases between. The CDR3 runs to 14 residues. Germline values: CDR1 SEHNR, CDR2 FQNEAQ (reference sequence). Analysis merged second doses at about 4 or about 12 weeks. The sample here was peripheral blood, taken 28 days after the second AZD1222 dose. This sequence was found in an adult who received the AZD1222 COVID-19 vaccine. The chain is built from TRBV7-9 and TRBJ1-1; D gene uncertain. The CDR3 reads CASSSSTLNTEAFF. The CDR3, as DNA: TGTGCCAGCAGCTCCAGTACCCTGAACACTGAAGCTTTCTTT.